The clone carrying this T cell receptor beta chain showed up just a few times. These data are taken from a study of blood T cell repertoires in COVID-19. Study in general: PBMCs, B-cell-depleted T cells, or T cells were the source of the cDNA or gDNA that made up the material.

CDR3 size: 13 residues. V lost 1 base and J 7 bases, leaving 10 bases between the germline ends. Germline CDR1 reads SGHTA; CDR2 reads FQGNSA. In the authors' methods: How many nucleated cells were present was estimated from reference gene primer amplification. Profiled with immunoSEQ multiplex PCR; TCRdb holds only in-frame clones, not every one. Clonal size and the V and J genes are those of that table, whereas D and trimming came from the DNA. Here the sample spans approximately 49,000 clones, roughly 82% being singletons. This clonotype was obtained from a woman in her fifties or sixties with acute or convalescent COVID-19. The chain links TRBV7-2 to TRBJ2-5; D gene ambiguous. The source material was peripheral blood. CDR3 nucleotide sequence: TGTGCCAGCAGCTTAGGGTATACGGGGACCCAGTACTTC. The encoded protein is CASSLGYTGTQYF.